Detailed here is one TCR beta chain. Its target is unknown. The sample originates from a study of shared clonotypes between healthy human individuals. Overall study findings and caveats: It was the non-shared clonotypes that had lower generation probabilities than clonotypes shared by all four donors.

The authors split each subset's genomic DNA evenly across several immunoSEQ plates. Replicate sorted-subset PCRs were loaded with around 0.2 ug DNA, 29,000 or so T cell genomes. Method: immunoSEQ multiplex PCR; TCRdb's copy keeps in-frame clones and lacks some. The sample comprises fewer than 850,000 clones, 90% of which are singletons, and 30% to 40% rests with the top ten. Sequencing used memory CD8+ T cells from PBMCs. As to subset: CD45RO+ cells pooled with CCR7-negative TemRA cells. This TCR was sampled from a man aged 18 to 30 in good health. Some clones in this sample may be carry-over from other donors' samples.

For the CDR3, the DNA is TGTGCCAGCAGCTTCGTGGGAGTTACTATGAGCACAGATACGCAGTATTTT. It yields the protein CASSFVGVTMSTDTQYF. This rearrangement joins TRBV7-8 to TRBJ2-3, with TRBD2 as a possible D gene (5 bases). Trimming stripped 3 bases from V and 0 bases from J, with 16 bases between. The CDR3 is 17 amino acids. Germline loops: CDR1 SGHVS, CDR2 FQNEAQ. Together with reference TRBV7-8 and TRBJ2-3, the CDR3 gives the full variable domain: GAGVSQSPRYKVAKRGQDVALRCDPISGHVSLFWYQQALGQGPEFLTYFQNEAQLDKSGLPSDRFFAERPEGSVSTLKIQRTQQEDSAVYLCASSFVGVTMSTDTQYFGPGTRLTVL.